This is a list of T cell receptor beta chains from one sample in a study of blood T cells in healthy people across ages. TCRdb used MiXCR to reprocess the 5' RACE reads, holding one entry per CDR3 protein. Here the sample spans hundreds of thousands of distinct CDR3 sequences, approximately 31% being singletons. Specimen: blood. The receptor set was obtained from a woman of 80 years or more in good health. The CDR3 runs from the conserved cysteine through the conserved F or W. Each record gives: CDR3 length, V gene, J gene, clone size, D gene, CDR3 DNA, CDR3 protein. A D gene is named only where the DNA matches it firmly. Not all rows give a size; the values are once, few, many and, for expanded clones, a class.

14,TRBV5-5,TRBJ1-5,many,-,TGTGCCAGCAGCTTGACCCCAGGGAATCAGCCCCAGCATTTT,CASSLTPGNQPQHF
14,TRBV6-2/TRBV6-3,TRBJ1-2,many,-,TGTGCCAGCAGTTACTTCCGGACAGACTATGGCTACACCTTC,CASSYFRTDYGYTF
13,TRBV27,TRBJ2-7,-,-,TGTGCCAGCAGCTACCGCCGAAACAATGAGCAGTACTTC,CASSYRRNNEQYF
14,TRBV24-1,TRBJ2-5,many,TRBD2,TGTGCCACCGGGGCCCGGGGGGGCGGAGAGACCCAGTACTTC,CATGARGGGETQYF
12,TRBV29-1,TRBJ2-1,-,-,TGCAGCACGGAGCCTAAAGGAGATGAGCAGTTCTTC,CSTEPKGDEQFF
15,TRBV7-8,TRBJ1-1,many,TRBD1,TGTGCCAGCAGCCCGCGGGGACAGATGAACACTGAAGCTTTCTTT,CASSPRGQMNTEAFF
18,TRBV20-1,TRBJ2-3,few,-,TGCAGTGCTAGTAGGTACGGCGGGGAGCCATCTAGCACAGATACGCAGTATTTT,CSASRYGGEPSSTDTQYF
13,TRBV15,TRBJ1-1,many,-,TGTGCCACCAGCAGAGATCTGTACACTGAAGCTTTCTTT,CATSRDLYTEAFF
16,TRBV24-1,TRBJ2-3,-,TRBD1,TGTGCCACCAGTGATGGGGACAGGACTAGCACAGATACGCAGTATTTT,CATSDGDRTSTDTQYF
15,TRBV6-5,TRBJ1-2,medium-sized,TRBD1,TGTGCCAGCAGTCCAACCGGACAGGGTGACTATGGCTACACCTTC,CASSPTGQGDYGYTF
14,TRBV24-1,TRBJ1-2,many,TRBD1,TGTGCCACCAGTCCCGGGACAGGGTCCTATGGCTACACCTTC,CATSPGTGSYGYTF
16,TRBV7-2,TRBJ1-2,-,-,TGTGCCAGCAGTTTGGGGGGGGGCGGTTCTAACTATGGCTACACCTTC,CASSLGGGGSNYGYTF
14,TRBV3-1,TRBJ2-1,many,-,TGTGCCAGCAGCCGAGCCCGGGCGGAAAATGAGCAGTTCTTC,CASSRARAENEQFF
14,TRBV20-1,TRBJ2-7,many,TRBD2,TGCAGTGCCCTTGAACTAGCGGGCACCTACGAGCAGTACTTC,CSALELAGTYEQYF
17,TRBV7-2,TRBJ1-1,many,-,TGTGCCAGCAGCTTAGGAGTGATTCTTACGCCGAACACTGAAGCTTTCTTT,CASSLGVILTPNTEAFF
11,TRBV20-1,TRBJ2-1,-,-,TGCAGTGCTTCTTCTAGCAATGAGCAGTTCTTC,CSASSSNEQFF
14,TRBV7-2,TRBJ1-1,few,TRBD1,TGTGCCAGCAGCTACCCTCAAGACAGGGCGAAAGCTTTCTTT,CASSYPQDRAKAFF
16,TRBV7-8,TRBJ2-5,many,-,TGTGCCAGCAGCACGACAGGACAGCCGTCATGGAGGACCCAGTACTTC,CASSTTGQPSWRTQYF
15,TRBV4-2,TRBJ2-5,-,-,TGTGCCAGCAGCCCGGGCTCCCGAATTCAAGAGACCCAGTACTTC,CASSPGSRIQETQYF
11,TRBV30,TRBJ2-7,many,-,TGTGCCTGGAGCGACCGTTACGAGCAGTACTTC,CAWSDRYEQYF
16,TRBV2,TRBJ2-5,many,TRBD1,TGTGCCAGCAGAGACTCGACAGGGTTTAGACAAGAGACCCAGTACTTC,CASRDSTGFRQETQYF
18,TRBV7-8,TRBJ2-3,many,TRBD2,TGTGCCAGCAGCTTGCAACTAGCGGGGGGCTTCCGCACAGATACGCAGTATTTT,CASSLQLAGGFRTDTQYF
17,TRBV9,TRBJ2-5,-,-,TGTGCCAGCAGCGTAGGGGGAGGAGGAGGGGGTCTCAATGAGCAGTACTTC,CASSVGGGGGGLNEQYF
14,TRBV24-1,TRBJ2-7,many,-,TGTGCCACCAGTGATGCCCAGTTCCCATCCGAGCAGTACTTC,CATSDAQFPSEQYF
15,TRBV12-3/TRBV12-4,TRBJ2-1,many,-,TGTGCCAGCAGTTTAGCGGGCGGGATCTACAATGAGCAGTTCTTC,CASSLAGGIYNEQFF
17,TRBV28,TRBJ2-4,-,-,TGTGCCAGCAGTTTTGAAGCCGGAGGGGGAGCCAAAAACATTCAGTACTTC,CASSFEAGGGAKNIQYF
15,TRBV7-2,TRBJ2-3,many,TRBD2,TGTGCCAGCGGCAGCACGGCGGGGGGGCCAAACACGCAGTATTTT,CASGSTAGGPNTQYF
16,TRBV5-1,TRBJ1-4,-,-,TGCGCCAGCAGCCTGGCGGGACTCTCAATTAGGGAAAAACTGTTTTTT,CASSLAGLSIREKLFF
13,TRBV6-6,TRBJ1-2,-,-,TGTGCCAGCAGTTACAAGGACGGCGATGGCTACACCTTC,CASSYKDGDGYTF
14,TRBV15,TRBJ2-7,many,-,TGTGCCACCAGAAGGACAGTGAGCTCCTACGAGCAGTACTTC,CATRRTVSSYEQYF
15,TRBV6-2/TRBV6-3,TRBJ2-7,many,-,TGTGCCAGCAGTTACTTACCGGGGGTTTCCTACGAGCAGTACTTC,CASSYLPGVSYEQYF
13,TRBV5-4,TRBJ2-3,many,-,TGTGCCAGCAGCTTGGTGAGGGAAGATACGCAGTATTTT,CASSLVREDTQYF
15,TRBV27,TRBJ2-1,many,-,TGTGCCAGCAGTTTATCCTCTAAGGGGTTGAATGAGCAGTTCTTC,CASSLSSKGLNEQFF
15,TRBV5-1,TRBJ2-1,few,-,TGCGCCAGCAGCCCCGGTGCCGGATTCTACAATGAGCAGTTCTTC,CASSPGAGFYNEQFF
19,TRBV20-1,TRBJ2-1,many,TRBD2,TGCAGTGCTAGACATCTAACGGGGACTAGCGGGGCCTCCTACAATGAGCAGTTCTTC,CSARHLTGTSGASYNEQFF